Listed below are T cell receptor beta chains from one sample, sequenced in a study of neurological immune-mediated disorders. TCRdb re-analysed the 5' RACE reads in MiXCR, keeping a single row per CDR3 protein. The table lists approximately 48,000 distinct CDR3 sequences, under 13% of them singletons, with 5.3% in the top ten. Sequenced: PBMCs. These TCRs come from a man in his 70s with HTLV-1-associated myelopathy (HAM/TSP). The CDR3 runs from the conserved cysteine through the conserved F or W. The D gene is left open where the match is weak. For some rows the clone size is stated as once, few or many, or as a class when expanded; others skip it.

DNA: TGCAGCGTTGAAGGGGGGGTCCCTCCCTACGAGCAGTACTTC
CDR3: CSVEGGVPPYEQYF
V: TRBV29-1
D: .
J: TRBJ2-7
size: many

DNA: TGTGCCATCAGTGACAGGGGGCCCCAGCATTTT
CDR3: CAISDRGPQHF
V: TRBV10-3
D: .
J: TRBJ1-5
size: many

DNA: TGTGCCAGTAGTAGCCCGGGGGCCCAGTACTTC
CDR3: CASSSPGAQYF
V: TRBV19
D: .
J: TRBJ2-5
size: once

DNA: TGCGCCAGCAGCCAAGTTGGAGCGGGTTTCTATGGCTACACCTTC
CDR3: CASSQVGAGFYGYTF
V: TRBV4-1
D: .
J: TRBJ1-2
size: many

DNA: TGCGCCAGCAGCCGAACCGGGACTAGTAGGGAGACCCAGTACTTC
CDR3: CASSRTGTSRETQYF
V: TRBV5-1
D: TRBD2
J: TRBJ2-5
size: many

DNA: TGTGCCACCACAAGACACAACGATGGCAATGAGCAGTTCTTC
CDR3: CATTRHNDGNEQFF
V: TRBV6-2/TRBV6-3
D: .
J: TRBJ2-1
size: many

DNA: TGTGCCAGCAGCCCAGGGACGGGCAGCCCCTACGAGCAGTACTTC
CDR3: CASSPGTGSPYEQYF
V: TRBV11-2
D: .
J: TRBJ2-7
size: many

DNA: TGTGCCACCAGTTTGACCCAAAGCTCCTACAATGAGCAGTTCTTC
CDR3: CATSLTQSSYNEQFF
V: TRBV28
D: .
J: TRBJ2-1
size: .

DNA: TGTGCCAGCTCACCAGGGGGTCAGACCGGGGAGCTGTTTTTT
CDR3: CASSPGGQTGELFF
V: TRBV18
D: .
J: TRBJ2-2
size: few

DNA: TGCGCCAGCGGAGCTCGTCCTGGAAACACCATATATTTT
CDR3: CASGARPGNTIYF
V: TRBV5-1
D: .
J: TRBJ1-3
size: many

DNA: TGTGCCACCAGCGGAACACTCTCTAGCGGGAGGGCTATAGGAGAGACCCAGTACTTC
CDR3: CATSGTLSSGRAIGETQYF
V: TRBV15
D: TRBD2
J: TRBJ2-5
size: many

DNA: TGTGCCAGCAGTTTCCTGAGGGCCGGCACCGGGGAGCTGTTTTTT
CDR3: CASSFLRAGTGELFF
V: TRBV28
D: .
J: TRBJ2-2
size: many

DNA: TGTGCCAGCCGACTTCGGGATACGCAGTATTTT
CDR3: CASRLRDTQYF
V: TRBV12-3/TRBV12-4
D: .
J: TRBJ2-3
size: many

DNA: TGTGCTACCGGGACTCTCTACGAGCAGTACTTC
CDR3: CATGTLYEQYF
V: TRBV28
D: .
J: TRBJ2-7
size: many

DNA: TGTGCCAGCTCACCCCAGCCTTCCCAGGGACAAGAGACCCAGTACTTC
CDR3: CASSPQPSQGQETQYF
V: TRBV18
D: .
J: TRBJ2-5
size: many

DNA: TGTGCCAGCAGCCATGGTACATCAGAGGAGTGGAGGACCATATATTTT
CDR3: CASSHGTSEEWRTIYF
V: TRBV4-2
D: .
J: TRBJ1-3
size: .

DNA: TGTGCCACCCCGCTAGCGGTCGGTGAGGGGGAGACCCAGTACTTC
CDR3: CATPLAVGEGETQYF
V: TRBV28
D: TRBD2
J: TRBJ2-5
size: many

DNA: TGTGCCAGCAGCCTGCGGACAGGCAACACTGAAGCTTTCTTT
CDR3: CASSLRTGNTEAFF
V: TRBV7-9
D: TRBD1
J: TRBJ1-1
size: many

DNA: TGTGCCAGCAGCCCCCAGGACAGGGGGCCTCAGTACTTC
CDR3: CASSPQDRGPQYF
V: TRBV7-9
D: TRBD1
J: TRBJ2-4
size: many

DNA: TGCGCCAGCAGCCAAGATCCCAGGGCTAGCTCCTATAATTCACCCCTCCACTTT
CDR3: CASSQDPRASSYNSPLHF
V: TRBV4-3
D: .
J: TRBJ1-6
size: many

DNA: TGTGCCAGCAGTTTAGCGGGAGAGAAGAATGAGCAGTTCTTC
CDR3: CASSLAGEKNEQFF
V: TRBV28
D: TRBD2
J: TRBJ2-1
size: many

DNA: TGTGCCAGCAGTTACCCCCCTTACAATGAGCAGTTCTTC
CDR3: CASSYPPYNEQFF
V: TRBV12-3/TRBV12-4
D: .
J: TRBJ2-1
size: .

DNA: TGTGCCAGCAGCCTGAGAAGGCAGCGGGAGACCCAGTACTTC
CDR3: CASSLRRQRETQYF
V: TRBV3-1
D: .
J: TRBJ2-5
size: many

DNA: TGCAGTGCTAGTCGCGCTAGCGGGAGGGGGGATGAGCAGTTCTTC
CDR3: CSASRASGRGDEQFF
V: TRBV20-1
D: TRBD2
J: TRBJ2-1
size: many

DNA: TGCAGTTCTAGGGAGACAGGGGTCATAACCCAGTACTTC
CDR3: CSSRETGVITQYF
V: TRBV20-1
D: TRBD1
J: TRBJ2-5
size: .

DNA: TGCAGTGCGAGTCCGATAGGCTCACTATCAAGAGAGACCCAGTACTTC
CDR3: CSASPIGSLSRETQYF
V: TRBV20-1
D: .
J: TRBJ2-5
size: many

DNA: TGCGCCAGCAGCTTGGAAGGGTCTAGCCTGCGGTACAATGAGCAGTTCTTC
CDR3: CASSLEGSSLRYNEQFF
V: TRBV5-1
D: .
J: TRBJ2-1
size: many

DNA: TGCAGTGCTAAGACTGGGGGCGCCGGAGACACCGGGGAGCTGTTTTTT
CDR3: CSAKTGGAGDTGELFF
V: TRBV20-1
D: .
J: TRBJ2-2
size: many

DNA: TGTGCCAGCAGTTTAGTTGAAGCTTTCTTT
CDR3: CASSLVEAFF
V: TRBV12-3/TRBV12-4
D: .
J: TRBJ1-1
size: many

DNA: TGTGCCAGCAGCTTAGCGACTAGCGGGAGTATTCAGACCCAGTACTTC
CDR3: CASSLATSGSIQTQYF
V: TRBV7-9
D: TRBD2
J: TRBJ2-5
size: .

DNA: TGCGCCAGCAGCGCGGGACAGGGGGCTGGGGATACGCAGTATTTT
CDR3: CASSAGQGAGDTQYF
V: TRBV5-1
D: TRBD1
J: TRBJ2-3
size: many

DNA: TGTGCCAGCGGCGGGGTTGGGGTGACCCAGTACTTC
CDR3: CASGGVGVTQYF
V: TRBV7-2
D: .
J: TRBJ2-5
size: many

DNA: TGTGCCAGCAGCCCCCCATCCTCTTCTGGAAACACCATATATTTT
CDR3: CASSPPSSSGNTIYF
V: TRBV4-2
D: .
J: TRBJ1-3
size: many

DNA: TGCAGTGCCAGTAGAAGGCTGCGTCTCACAGATACGCAGTATTTT
CDR3: CSASRRLRLTDTQYF
V: TRBV20-1
D: .
J: TRBJ2-3
size: many

DNA: TGTGCCAGCAGCATCAACAGGGGTGAATACAATGAGCAGTTCTTC
CDR3: CASSINRGEYNEQFF
V: TRBV5-5
D: TRBD1
J: TRBJ2-1
size: many

DNA: TGCAGTGCTCGGGCGGGAGGGGTCGGCACCGGGGAGCTGTTTTTT
CDR3: CSARAGGVGTGELFF
V: TRBV20-1
D: TRBD2
J: TRBJ2-2
size: many

DNA: TGTGCCATCAGGGCCGCCACTAGCGGGAAAAACGAGCAGTACTTC
CDR3: CAIRAATSGKNEQYF
V: TRBV10-3
D: TRBD2
J: TRBJ2-7
size: many

DNA: TGTGCCAGCCGTCCTTGGGTTGGAGATACGCAGTATTTT
CDR3: CASRPWVGDTQYF
V: TRBV28
D: .
J: TRBJ2-3
size: many

DNA: TGTGCCAGCAGTTTCCTCGGCCCCTACGAGCAGTACTTC
CDR3: CASSFLGPYEQYF
V: TRBV28
D: .
J: TRBJ2-7
size: many

DNA: TGTGCCAGCAGCCGCAGAAGTAGCGGGTCCACAGATACGCAGTATTTT
CDR3: CASSRRSSGSTDTQYF
V: TRBV5-6
D: TRBD2
J: TRBJ2-3
size: many

DNA: TGTGCCAGCAGCTTGCGGCCTGAAGATGAGCAGTTCTTC
CDR3: CASSLRPEDEQFF
V: TRBV5-6
D: .
J: TRBJ2-1
size: many

DNA: TGCAGTGGTAGAGATAGGGACTGGCTAGGTCATGAACAGTTCTTC
CDR3: CSGRDRDWLGHEQFF
V: TRBV20-1
D: .
J: TRBJ2-1
size: .

DNA: TGTGCCAGCAGCAGAGCAGGACAGGGGGGCTACGAGCAGTACTTC
CDR3: CASSRAGQGGYEQYF
V: TRBV6-2/TRBV6-3
D: TRBD1
J: TRBJ2-7
size: .

DNA: TGCAGTGCTCCACGGACAGCCAAAAACATTCAGTACTTC
CDR3: CSAPRTAKNIQYF
V: TRBV20-1
D: .
J: TRBJ2-4
size: .

DNA: TGCAGTGCTTACCCTCCGGGACCCAGTAGAGGCTACACCTTC
CDR3: CSAYPPGPSRGYTF
V: TRBV20-1
D: .
J: TRBJ1-2
size: many

DNA: TGTGCCAGCAGCCCTCGCGGCGGGCAAAATGAGCAGTTCTTC
CDR3: CASSPRGGQNEQFF
V: TRBV11-2
D: .
J: TRBJ2-1
size: many

DNA: TGTGCCAGCAGCCAAGCAAGGACAGGGGGCCTGGAGGACACCGGGGAGCTGTTTTTT
CDR3: CASSQARTGGLEDTGELFF
V: TRBV3-2
D: .
J: TRBJ2-2
size: many

DNA: TGTGCCACCAGCAGAGGTCAGGGCGACTGGGAAGAGCAGTACTTC
CDR3: CATSRGQGDWEEQYF
V: TRBV15
D: .
J: TRBJ2-7
size: many

DNA: TGTGCCAGCAGTTTAGCTCCAGACACGGGGGGCGTCCTCTACGAGCAGTACTTC
CDR3: CASSLAPDTGGVLYEQYF
V: TRBV12-3/TRBV12-4
D: .
J: TRBJ2-7
size: many

DNA: TGTGCCAGCAGTTTACACGACTCTGGGGCCAACGTCCTGACTTTC
CDR3: CASSLHDSGANVLTF
V: TRBV28
D: .
J: TRBJ2-6
size: many

DNA: TGTGCCAGCACCCTCGGCGGGACCGGGGAGCTGTTTTTT
CDR3: CASTLGGTGELFF
V: TRBV7-2
D: .
J: TRBJ2-2
size: many

DNA: TGCGCCAGCAGCCTCGGTTACGGGACGAAGTACTACGAGCAGTACTTC
CDR3: CASSLGYGTKYYEQYF
V: TRBV4-3
D: .
J: TRBJ2-7
size: many

DNA: TGTGCCAGCAGTTTAAGTGGTGGGTACGGCTACACCTTC
CDR3: CASSLSGGYGYTF
V: TRBV12-3/TRBV12-4
D: .
J: TRBJ1-2
size: many

DNA: TGTGCCAGCAGCCAACAGACCCCGGGTCCTAATACGCAGTATTTT
CDR3: CASSQQTPGPNTQYF
V: TRBV7-2
D: .
J: TRBJ2-3
size: many

DNA: TGCGCCAGCAGCGCCGACAGGGCTCACGGAGAGACCCAGTACTTC
CDR3: CASSADRAHGETQYF
V: TRBV5-1
D: TRBD1
J: TRBJ2-5
size: many

DNA: TGTGCCAGCACTCGACCACAGCGTAGTACTGAAGCTTTCTTT
CDR3: CASTRPQRSTEAFF
V: TRBV12-3/TRBV12-4
D: .
J: TRBJ1-1
size: many

DNA: TGTGCCAGCAGCTTAGGGGTTGTAGGTACGCAGTATTTT
CDR3: CASSLGVVGTQYF
V: TRBV7-9
D: .
J: TRBJ2-3
size: many